What follows describes a single T cell receptor beta chain. Under the authors' procedure: Amplification of reference gene primers provided the estimated nucleated cell counts. Sequencing was performed with immunoSEQ multiplex PCR; in TCRdb, only in-frame clones are kept and a portion is missing. D and trimming come from the DNA, and the V and J calls and clone size come from that table. Seen here are under 200,000 clones, roughly nine tenths observed once, and the top ten hold 9.5% to 13%. This sample is drawn from a study of blood T cell repertoires in COVID-19. As for the study in general: The cDNA or gDNA used as material had been derived from T cells, B-cell-depleted T cells, or PBMCs.

CDR3 length: 12 residues. The germline V gene has CDR1 SGDLS and CDR2 YYNGEE. V dropped 4 bases and J dropped 5 bases, with 9 bases sitting between them. Enrollment of patients from Seattle took place during active infection, with longitudinal follow-up. This sequence joins TRBV9 and TRBJ1-1; D is undetermined. The TCR comes from a woman aged 60-70 years with COVID-19, enrolled during active disease. Sequencing was done on a sample of peripheral blood. Here the CDR3 DNA reads TGTGCCAGCAGCCGGGAGAGAACTGAAGCTTTCTTT. Translating gives CASSRERTEAFF.